Listed below are T cell receptor beta chains from one sample, sequenced in a study of cytomegalovirus exposure and HLA in healthy donors. Profiled with immunoSEQ multiplex PCR; TCRdb holds only in-frame clones, not every one. The data show roughly 100,000 clones, with 70% seen just once and 9.5% to 13% held by the top ten. Material: PBMCs. The source of these receptors is a man aged 35-49 years in good health and CMV-seropositive. Each CDR3 is given with its conserved first and last residue. Each record gives: clone size, J gene, D gene, V gene, CDR3 DNA, CDR3 protein. D genes are given only for firm matches. Clone sizes are given selectively: once, few, many, or a class where the clone is expanded.

clone size: -; J gene: TRBJ2-5; D gene: -; V gene: TRBV11-2; CDR3 DNA: TGTGCCAGCAGCTTAGTTGGGAGGATCGAGACCCAGTACTTC; CDR3 protein: CASSLVGRIETQYF
clone size: -; J gene: TRBJ2-3; D gene: TRBD2; V gene: TRBV29-1; CDR3 DNA: TGCAGCGTCGGGACTAGCGGGACCACAGATACGCAGTATTTT; CDR3 protein: CSVGTSGTTDTQYF
clone size: -; J gene: TRBJ2-5; D gene: -; V gene: TRBV5-1; CDR3 DNA: TGCGCCAGCAGCTTGGGAGAGTGGGCCCAAGAGACCCAGTACTTC; CDR3 protein: CASSLGEWAQETQYF
clone size: -; J gene: TRBJ2-2; D gene: TRBD1; V gene: TRBV9; CDR3 DNA: TGTGCCAGCAGCGCACCGAGGAACCCCGGGACAGACACCGGGGAGCTGTTTTTT; CDR3 protein: CASSAPRNPGTDTGELFF
clone size: -; J gene: TRBJ2-5; D gene: -; V gene: TRBV18; CDR3 DNA: TGTGCCAGCTCACCTCGGGCAGGGGATCAAGAGACCCAGTACTTC; CDR3 protein: CASSPRAGDQETQYF
clone size: -; J gene: TRBJ2-6; D gene: -; V gene: TRBV29-1; CDR3 DNA: TGCAGCGTTGTAGACGGGGGGGCCAACGTCCTGACTTTC; CDR3 protein: CSVVDGGANVLTF
clone size: -; J gene: TRBJ2-1; D gene: TRBD2; V gene: TRBV10-3; CDR3 DNA: TGTGCCATGCGGTCGGCGGGAGAGAGCAATGAGCAGTTCTTC; CDR3 protein: CAMRSAGESNEQFF
clone size: -; J gene: TRBJ2-2; D gene: TRBD2; V gene: TRBV30; CDR3 DNA: TGTGCCTGGAGTAAGGGACTACCGAACACCGGGGAGCTGTTTTTT; CDR3 protein: CAWSKGLPNTGELFF
clone size: -; J gene: TRBJ2-2; D gene: -; V gene: TRBV9; CDR3 DNA: TGTGCCAGCAGCGTAGATTGGGTATCTAGACCGAACACCGGGGAGCTGTTTTTT; CDR3 protein: CASSVDWVSRPNTGELFF
clone size: -; J gene: TRBJ2-1; D gene: TRBD2; V gene: TRBV28; CDR3 DNA: TGTGCCAGCAGCAGTAGCGGGAACCACAATGAGCAGTTCTTC; CDR3 protein: CASSSSGNHNEQFF
clone size: -; J gene: TRBJ1-1; D gene: -; V gene: TRBV10-1; CDR3 DNA: TGCGCCAGCAGTGACTCAGGAATACCGAACACTGAAGCTTTCTTT; CDR3 protein: CASSDSGIPNTEAFF
clone size: few; J gene: TRBJ2-2; D gene: -; V gene: TRBV4-2; CDR3 DNA: TGTGCCAGCAGCCAAGAACTCGGGGGTGGGACCGGGGAGCTGTTTTTT; CDR3 protein: CASSQELGGGTGELFF
clone size: -; J gene: TRBJ2-7; D gene: TRBD2; V gene: TRBV2; CDR3 DNA: TGTGCCAGCAGCCTAGCGGGAAATACCTACGAGCAGTACTTC; CDR3 protein: CASSLAGNTYEQYF
clone size: -; J gene: TRBJ1-2; D gene: TRBD1; V gene: TRBV2; CDR3 DNA: TGTGCCAGCAGCCCCGGGACAGACTATGGCTACACCTTC; CDR3 protein: CASSPGTDYGYTF
clone size: -; J gene: TRBJ2-3; D gene: TRBD2; V gene: TRBV9; CDR3 DNA: TGTGCCAGCAGCGTAGCGGGAGGGGGGGCAGATACGCAGTATTTT; CDR3 protein: CASSVAGGGADTQYF
clone size: -; J gene: TRBJ2-2; D gene: -; V gene: TRBV9; CDR3 DNA: TGTGCCAGCAGCGTCCGGGACTTCAGGGGGACCGGGGAGCTGTTTTTT; CDR3 protein: CASSVRDFRGTGELFF
clone size: -; J gene: TRBJ2-1; D gene: -; V gene: TRBV27; CDR3 DNA: TGTGCCAGCAGTGGCAGGGCATGGAATGAGCAGTTCTTC; CDR3 protein: CASSGRAWNEQFF
clone size: few; J gene: TRBJ1-5; D gene: -; V gene: TRBV10-3; CDR3 DNA: TGTGCCATCGGAATGACAGTTAGCAATCAGCCCCAGCATTTT; CDR3 protein: CAIGMTVSNQPQHF
clone size: -; J gene: TRBJ2-1; D gene: TRBD2; V gene: TRBV7-9; CDR3 DNA: TGTGCCAGCAGCTCGCAATATCAGACTAGCCGAGACAATGAGCAGTTCTTC; CDR3 protein: CASSSQYQTSRDNEQFF
clone size: few; J gene: TRBJ1-1; D gene: -; V gene: TRBV11-2; CDR3 DNA: TGTGCCAGCAGCCTCGGTTTGAACACTGAAGCTTTCTTT; CDR3 protein: CASSLGLNTEAFF
clone size: few; J gene: TRBJ2-7; D gene: -; V gene: TRBV29-1; CDR3 DNA: TGCAGCGTTGGTCCCACTTCCTCCTACGAGCAGTACTTC; CDR3 protein: CSVGPTSSYEQYF
clone size: -; J gene: TRBJ2-3; D gene: TRBD2; V gene: TRBV5-1; CDR3 DNA: TGCGCCAGCAGCTTTTGGACTAGCGGGAGTCTCGATACGCAGTATTTT; CDR3 protein: CASSFWTSGSLDTQYF
clone size: -; J gene: TRBJ2-7; D gene: -; V gene: TRBV4-1; CDR3 DNA: TGCGCCAGCAGCCAGGAGGCAGTCTACGAGCAGTACTTC; CDR3 protein: CASSQEAVYEQYF
clone size: -; J gene: TRBJ2-7; D gene: TRBD2; V gene: TRBV30; CDR3 DNA: TGTGCCTGGAGCCGGACTAGCGGATACGAGCAGTACTTC; CDR3 protein: CAWSRTSGYEQYF
clone size: few; J gene: TRBJ2-5; D gene: -; V gene: TRBV7-9; CDR3 DNA: TGTGCCAGCAGCTTGGGGGGACCTCAAGAGACCCAGTACTTC; CDR3 protein: CASSLGGPQETQYF
clone size: -; J gene: TRBJ1-5; D gene: TRBD1; V gene: TRBV7-9; CDR3 DNA: TGTGCCAGCAGCTCGGTCACAGGGGGGGACCAGCCCCAGCATTTT; CDR3 protein: CASSSVTGGDQPQHF